This TCR beta chain came from a study of CD8 T cell repertoires and HIV-1 epitope variants. Study-wide points: About five clonotypes recognized Nef KF9, one HW9, none TAALDMSHF.

On the immunoSEQ platform, TCR beta CDR3s were sequenced at survey depth. Profiling relied on immunoSEQ multiplex PCR, and the TCRdb table lists in-frame clones only, not all of them. The sample lists some 5,200 clones, roughly three fifths seen once, with around 45% in the top ten. The length of the CDR3 is 15 residues. Germline V gives CDR1 MNHNS, CDR2 SASEGT. Trimming removed 2 bases at V and 3 bases at J, with 11 bases between. On this clone: The antigen is undetermined.

Material for sequencing was cultured CD8+ T cells derived from PBMCs. The V call is TRBV6-1, the J call TRBJ2-1, with no clear D. This receptor was identified in a male donor with HIV. The CDR3 loop reads CASSEKRSFYNEQFF. The CDR3 DNA reads as TGTGCCAGCAGTGAAAAGCGATCCTTCTACAATGAGCAGTTCTTC.